One T cell receptor beta chain is described in this entry. The antigen remains undetermined. J gave up 1 base and V 5 bases, and 10 bases lay outside the gene matches. Germline CDR1 and CDR2: SNHLY and FYNNEI. The CDR3 runs to 16 residues. These data belong to a study of shared clonotypes between healthy human individuals. Study-wide context: Per-donor plates numbered three CD4 naive, three CD4 memory, two CD8 naive and one CD8 memory.

Positive CCR7 selection of CD45RO-negative cells yielded the naive CD8 cells, and terminally differentiated effector memory CD45RA+ cells were excluded. Profiling relied on immunoSEQ multiplex PCR, and the TCRdb table lists in-frame clones only, not all of them. The table lists around 640,000 clones, 95% to 97% of them singletons, with around 0.1% in the top ten. Study results and caveats: Among donors, clonotype sharing was expected to be affected by sequencing depth. Rarefaction exposed incomplete sorted-subset sequencing despite large depth. Relative to their counterparts shared across all four donors, non-shared clonotypes exhibited diminished generation probabilities.

The sequenced sample was naive CD8+ T cells sorted from blood. V usage is TRBV2 and J usage is TRBJ2-5; TRBD1 matches at 7 bases. The receptor was derived from a woman aged 25 to 45 in good health. CDR3 protein: CASSSASTGIQETQYF. CDR3 nucleotide sequence: TGTGCCAGCAGTTCTGCCTCGACAGGGATCCAAGAGACCCAGTACTTC.